The 32 T cell receptor beta chains reported below all come from one sample, sequenced in a study of blood T cell repertoires in COVID-19. Profiling relied on immunoSEQ multiplex PCR, and the TCRdb table lists in-frame clones only, not all of them. This sample has about 170,000 clones, with around nine tenths found just once. Sequenced: peripheral blood. These receptors came from an elderly woman with COVID-19, enrolled during active disease.

The chain links TRBV5-1 to TRBJ2-1, with 10 bases lining up with TRBD1. After removal of 4 bases from V and 12 bases from J, the junction contained 13 bases not matched to a gene. CDR1 is SGHRS and CDR2 is YFSETQ in the germline V gene. There are 15 residues in the CDR3. CDR3 in DNA: TGCGCCAGCAGCCCTGCTGGGACAGGGGTTTCGGGGCAGTTCTTC. Protein: CASSPAGTGVSGQFF.

This sequence joins TRBV6-5 and TRBJ1-5, with TRBD1 identical over 8 bases. V lost 6 bases to trimming and J lost 5 bases; unmatched junction nucleotides: 6. The CDR3 contains 14 residues. Germline CDR1 reads MNHEY; CDR2 reads SVGAGI. The CDR3 loop is CASRWEQGDQPQHF. In DNA form, the CDR3 reads TGTGCCAGCAGGTGGGAACAGGGGGATCAGCCCCAGCATTTT.

This chain joins TRBV13 and TRBJ2-2; 10 nucleotides line up with TRBD1. The CDR3 runs to 17 residues. V lost 5 bases and J lost 5; bases outside the gene matches: 11. Germline loops: CDR1 PRHDT, CDR2 FYEKMQ (reference sequence). The CDR3 loop reads CASSLAPPGQGTGELFF. The CDR3 nucleotides read TGTGCCAGCAGCCTAGCACCACCGGGACAGGGGACCGGGGAGCTGTTTTTT.

This clone was detected only a few times. The V call is TRBV5-5, the J call TRBJ1-5; D is ambiguous. V lost 5 bases to trimming and J lost 7 bases, with 19 bases between them. Germline assignment: CDR1 SGHKS and CDR2 YYEKEE (reference sequence). The CDR3 length is 15 residues. In DNA, the CDR3 is TGTGCCAGCAGAGCTGGCCTAAACGACGGGCAGCCCCAGCATTTT. It encodes CASRAGLNDGQPQHF.

The V and J genes are TRBV18 and TRBJ1-5; TRBD1 is a possible D gene (6 bases). The CDR3 consists of 15 residues. Germline V lookup: CDR1 KGHSH, CDR2 LQKENI. Deletions cut 3 bases from V and 1 base from J, with 10 bases between. In DNA, the CDR3 is TGTGCCAGCTCACCTGGGACATTGAGCAATCAGCCCCAGCATTTT. Protein: CASSPGTLSNQPQHF.

The chain's CDR3 is CASSWALGSTEAFF. CDR3 DNA sequence: TGTGCCAGCAGTTGGGCCCTGGGGAGCACTGAAGCTTTCTTT. This sequence joins TRBV6-2 or TRBV6-3 and TRBJ1-1, with D uncertain. The CDR3 runs 14 residues. Between the trimmed V and J ends, which lost 4 bases and 4 bases, there was a span of 13 bases. The germline V gene has CDR1 MNHEY and CDR2 SVGEGT.

The chain recombines TRBV28 with TRBJ2-5; possible D gene TRBD2, 5 bases. The V gene's germline CDR1 is MDHEN and CDR2 SYDVKM. The CDR3 runs 16 residues. The V and J ends lost 5 bases and 5 bases respectively, with 21 bases between them. CDR3 region: CASSPPGNPQRETQYF. The CDR3 DNA sequence: TGTGCCAGCAGTCCACCCGGGAACCCCCAGCGGGAGACCCAGTACTTC.

The V gene is TRBV4-3, the J gene TRBJ1-1; 7 nucleotides match TRBD1. CDR3 length: 15 residues. J lost 0 bases, V lost 6 bases, and 7 bases had no gene match. CDR1 LGHNA and CDR2 YSLEER come from the germline V gene. The CDR3 sequence is CASRLRQGLNTEAFF. CDR3 in DNA: TGCGCCAGCAGACTAAGACAGGGATTGAACACTGAAGCTTTCTTT.

V is TRBV18 and J is TRBJ2-3, with 11 bases that match TRBD2. J was trimmed by 6 bases and V by 0 bases; bases with no gene match: 2. The CDR3 loop spans 15 amino acids. Germline CDR1 and CDR2: KGHSH and LQKENI. In DNA form, the CDR3 reads TGTGCCAGCTCACCACCCACTAGCGGGAGTGATACGCAGTATTTT. It is translated as CASSPPTSGSDTQYF.

This clone was seen only once. The J gene is TRBJ2-7, the V gene TRBV28; D remains unclear. Germline V gives CDR1 MDHEN, CDR2 SYDVKM. This CDR3 contains 11 residues. Trimming stripped 6 bases from V and 5 bases from J, with 8 bases between. This CDR3 is CASSRLNEQYF. DNA of the CDR3: TGTGCCAGCAGCAGACTTAACGAGCAGTACTTC.

This clone was found a few times. The chain has TRBV3-1 (or the pseudogene TRBV3-2) and TRBJ2-3, with D maybe TRBD2 (6 bases). The CDR3 is made up of 16 amino acids. The V gene's germline CDR1 is LGHDT and CDR2 YNNKEL (reference sequence). With 0 bases removed from V and 2 bases from J, the gap between germline ends came to 12 bases. The CDR3 coding sequence is TGTGCCAGCAGCCAAGATCGCCGGACTACCACAGATACGCAGTATTTT. Translating gives CASSQDRRTTTDTQYF.

This clone was observed a single time. The gene calls are TRBV28 and TRBJ1-2; 8 bases are a match to TRBD1. Trimming removed 6 bases from V and 4 bases from J; junction bases left unmatched: 10. CDR1 is MDHEN and CDR2 is SYDVKM in the germline V gene. The CDR3 length is 15 residues. The DNA for the CDR3 is TGTGCCAGCAGGGTAGACAGGGGTAGTACCTATGGCTACACCTTC. It encodes CASRVDRGSTYGYTF.

The chain recombines TRBV6-5 with TRBJ1-6, with D uncertain. The CDR3 is made up of 16 amino acids. Germline V CDR1 and CDR2: MNHEY, SVGAGI. Trimming removed 4 bases at V and 0 bases at J, with 10 bases between. CDR3 nucleotide sequence: TGTGCCAGCAGTTCCCTGACTGTCTCCTATAATTCACCCCTCCACTTT. It is translated as CASSSLTVSYNSPLHF.

V gene TRBV15 combines with J gene TRBJ2-1; 9 bases agree with TRBD2. V lost 1 base and J lost 5; bases outside the gene matches: 3. The CDR3 spans 15 residues. Germline V lookup: CDR1 LNHNV, CDR2 YYDKDF (reference sequence). In DNA form, the CDR3 reads TGTGCCACCAGCAGAGTCCCTAGCGGGAACAATGAGCAGTTCTTC. Amino acids: CATSRVPSGNNEQFF.

The chain links TRBV4-2 to TRBJ1-1, with D unclear. V gave up 0 bases and J gave up 0 bases, with 8 bases separating them. Germline lookup yields CDR1 LGHNA and CDR2 YNFKEQ. The CDR3 loop spans 15 amino acids. DNA for the CDR3: TGTGCCAGCAGCCAAGACCGCCAGTTGAACACTGAAGCTTTCTTT. It is translated as CASSQDRQLNTEAFF.

This chain uses TRBV28 with TRBJ1-5; possibly TRBD1 for D (6 bases). CDR1 MDHEN and CDR2 SYDVKM come from the germline V gene. The CDR3 is made up of 16 amino acids. Deletions cut 7 bases from V and 0 bases from J, with 16 bases between. The CDR3 spells CASMPRTVYSNQPQHF. The CDR3 nucleotides read TGTGCCAGCATGCCCCGGACAGTTTATAGCAATCAGCCCCAGCATTTT.

This chain links TRBV5-1 with TRBJ1-5; D is unclear. The CDR3 spans 13 residues. V was cut by 0 bases and J by 4 bases, with 5 bases left in between. Germline CDR1 is SGHRS and CDR2 is YFSETQ. The CDR3 is CASSLDANQPQHF. CDR3 coding DNA: TGCGCCAGCAGCTTGGATGCGAATCAGCCCCAGCATTTT.

V and J are TRBV4-3 and TRBJ2-2; 10 bases align to TRBD2. The CDR3 loop spans 15 amino acids. The V gene end was trimmed by 4 bases and the J gene end by 4 bases; junction bases not matched to a gene: 3. Germline V gene lookup returns CDR1 LGHNA and CDR2 YSLEER. CDR3 in amino acids: CASSPSSGGTGELFF. CDR3 bases: TGCGCCAGCAGCCCATCTAGCGGGGGCACCGGGGAGCTGTTTTTT.

The chain carries TRBV24-1 and TRBJ2-3; TRBD1 matches 7 bases. The germline CDR1 and CDR2 sequences are KGHDR and SFDVKD. V lost 5 bases and J lost 2; bases outside the gene matches: 6. The CDR3 spans 15 residues. CDR3 sequence: CATSGPGQNTDTQYF. For the CDR3, the DNA is TGTGCCACCAGTGGGCCGGGACAGAACACAGATACGCAGTATTTT.

The gene calls are TRBV19 and TRBJ1-1; possibly TRBD1 for D (5 bases). The germline V and J ends were trimmed by 6 bases and 10 bases, with 15 bases remaining between them. This CDR3 is built from 12 residues. CDR1 and CDR2 from the germline V gene are LNHDA and SQIVND (reference sequence). In nucleotides, the CDR3 is TGTGCCAGTAGGATTCCGGGGGGTGTAGCTTTCTTT. Protein sequence: CASRIPGGVAFF.

This rearrangement joins TRBV24-1 to TRBJ1-3; tentative D call: TRBD1 (5 bases). The V gene lost 0 bases and the J gene lost 0 bases, with 14 bases spanning the gap. The CDR3 is 18 amino acids. The germline V gene encodes CDR1 KGHDR and CDR2 SFDVKD. The CDR3 protein is CATSDLQKETDSGNTIYF. CDR3 nucleotide sequence: TGTGCCACCAGTGATTTGCAAAAGGAGACAGACTCTGGAAACACCATATATTTT.

As DNA, the CDR3 is TGTGCCAGCAGCTCGGTGGGTCCAGCGGTCTCCTACGAGCAGTACTTC. Protein product: CASSSVGPAVSYEQYF. The chain recombines TRBV7-7 with TRBJ2-7, with a tentative D call TRBD2 (5 bases). Trimming removed 4 bases at V and 0 bases at J, with 16 bases between. CDR1 is SSHAT and CDR2 is FNYEAQ in the germline V gene (reference sequence). This CDR3 region has 16 residues.

The chain is built from TRBV2 and TRBJ2-1, with TRBD1 matching 8 bases. Trimming removed 4 bases from V and 7 bases from J; junction bases left unmatched: 6. Germline V gene sequence: CDR1 SNHLY, CDR2 FYNNEI. This CDR3 is built from 14 residues. The CDR3 DNA sequence: TGTGCCAGCAGTGTAAGGACAGGGTTGAATGAGCAGTTCTTC. Amino acids: CASSVRTGLNEQFF.

In nucleotides, the CDR3 is TGTGCCAGCAGCCGCAGGTCGGGACAGGGATCAGGGGAACTGTTTTTT. Translated, it gives CASSRRSGQGSGELFF. The V and J genes are TRBV7-2 and TRBJ1-4, with 9 nucleotides matching TRBD1. The CDR3 is made up of 16 amino acids. Germline values: CDR1 SGHTA, CDR2 FQGNSA. J lost 12 bases, V lost 5 bases, and 16 bases had no gene match.

V is TRBV5-8 and J is TRBJ1-2; D gene ambiguous. The CDR3 length is 15 residues. V was cut by 1 base and J by 2 bases, with 12 bases left in between. The germline V gene encodes CDR1 SGHTS and CDR2 YDEGEE. The CDR3 reads CASSLSQPGNYGYTF. The CDR3 DNA sequence: TGTGCCAGCAGCTTGTCCCAGCCGGGGAACTATGGCTACACCTTC.

The chain has TRBV6-6 and TRBJ2-1, with 8 bases that match TRBD2. V lost 2 bases, J lost 5 bases, and 5 bases stayed unmatched. Germline CDR1 MNHNY, CDR2 SVGAGI (reference sequence). CDR3 size: 15 residues. The CDR3 DNA sequence: TGTGCCAGCAGTTACGATGGGACTAGAAACAATGAGCAGTTCTTC. This codes for CASSYDGTRNNEQFF.

The J gene is TRBJ2-2, the V gene TRBV18; D gene ambiguous. The length of the CDR3 is 17 residues. The germline V and J ends were trimmed by 2 bases and 0 bases, with 13 bases remaining between them. The germline V gene has CDR1 KGHSH and CDR2 LQKENI. The CDR3 coding sequence is TGTGCCAGCTCACCAGTCCGGGTCCCCGCGAACACCGGGGAGCTGTTTTTT. Its translation is CASSPVRVPANTGELFF.

The V gene is TRBV7-9, the J gene TRBJ2-3; the D gene is possibly TRBD2 (6 bases). The CDR3 contains 17 residues. V was cut by 1 base and J by 1 base, with 15 bases left in between. Germline loops: CDR1 SEHNR, CDR2 FQNEAQ (reference sequence). In DNA, the CDR3 is TGTGCCAGCAGCTTAGAAGGGACTCTGACTGGCACAGATACGCAGTATTTT. It translates to CASSLEGTLTGTDTQYF.

The rearrangement joins TRBV28 to TRBJ1-2; D is undetermined. Germline-derived CDR1 and CDR2 are MDHEN and SYDVKM. V was clipped by 6 bases and J by 3 bases, with 8 bases between them. CDR3 length equals 12 residues. The CDR3 DNA follows: TGTGCCAGCAGCCGGCGGGACTATGGCTACACCTTC. Its protein product is CASSRRDYGYTF.

This chain links TRBV5-8 with TRBJ2-3; 7 bases are a match to TRBD1. The CDR3 length is 13 residues. J lost 8 bases, V lost 2 bases, and 5 bases had no gene match. Germline V gene sequence: CDR1 SGHTS, CDR2 YDEGEE. This CDR3 reads CASSFTRQGTQYF. CDR3 bases: TGTGCCAGCAGCTTCACCCGACAGGGTACGCAGTATTTT.

This clone was seen a handful of times. V gene TRBV6-5 combines with J gene TRBJ1-2, with D uncertain. The V end was cut by 8 bases, the J end by 3 bases, with 13 bases between. Germline assignment: CDR1 MNHEY and CDR2 SVGAGI. This CDR3 has 13 residues. DNA for the CDR3: TGTGCCAGCTCCCCGGGGATCCACTATGGCTACACCTTC. Translation gives CASSPGIHYGYTF.

V and J are TRBV9 and TRBJ2-3; D might be TRBD2 (6 bases). Germline V gene data show CDR1 as SGDLS and CDR2 as YYNGEE. The CDR3 length is 15 residues. The V end lost 0 bases, the J end lost 1 base, and 9 bases lay between the germline ends. The CDR3: CASSVGGGGTDTQYF. The CDR3 region has the DNA TGTGCCAGCAGCGTAGGGGGCGGGGGCACAGATACGCAGTATTTT. Drawing the rest from reference TRBV9 and TRBJ2-3, the complete variable domain is DSGVTQTPKHLITATGQRVTLRCSPRSGDLSVYWYQQSLDQGLQFLIQYYNGEERAKGNILERFSAQQFPDLHSELNLSSLELGDSALYFCASSVGGGGTDTQYFGPGTRLTVL.